The present T cell receptor (beta chain) was sequenced within a study of tumor and adjacent non-tumor tissue in lung cancer. No cell sorting was done before RNA was extracted from the tissue. Distant lung tissue was collected more than 3 cm away from the tumor edge. CDR3 length equals 17 residues. With 6 bases removed from V and 6 bases from J, the gap between germline ends came to 26 bases. Germline CDR1 and CDR2: MDHEN and SYDVKM. Details on this clonotype: This could be a read error, since a much larger clone is one nucleotide away.

TCRbeta libraries were built with three rounds of nested PCR, modified from ARM-PCR. TCRdb re-called the multiplex PCR reads with MiXCR, one entry per CDR3 protein. The sample lists more than 60,000 distinct CDR3 sequences; 76% were seen once. The sample consisted of distant non-tumor lung tissue. The V gene is TRBV28, the J gene TRBJ2-5, with D unresolved. This TCR came from a man aged 55 to 70 with non-small cell lung cancer. In DNA, the CDR3 is TGTGCCAGCAGCCCCGGCCATGGTTTCTTCGCGACGAAGACCCAGTACTTC. As protein: CASSPGHGFFATKTQYF.